This is a list of T cell receptor beta chains from one sample in a study of cytomegalovirus exposure and HLA in healthy donors. Measured with immunoSEQ multiplex PCR; TCRdb has only the in-frame clones, and not every one. The sample has about 140,000 clones, roughly 65% seen once; the top ten hold 1.5% to 2%. The sequenced sample consisted of PBMCs. The receptors shown here come from a woman aged 25 to 45 in good health and CMV-seronegative. Both conserved end residues are part of each CDR3. Each record gives: CDR3 DNA, CDR3 protein, D gene, J gene, CDR3 length, V gene, clone size. The D gene is left open where the match is weak. Rows may omit the clone size; those that give it use once, few, many or a size class.

CDR3nt: TGTGCCAGCAGCTTAAACAGGGTCCGCACAGATACGCAGTATTTT; CDR3aa: CASSLNRVRTDTQYF; d_gene: -; j_gene: TRBJ2-3; len: 15; v_gene: TRBV7-9; abundance: -
CDR3nt: TGTGCCAGCAGCTTAACCGGACAGGGGTTTGAGCAGTTCTTC; CDR3aa: CASSLTGQGFEQFF; d_gene: TRBD1; j_gene: TRBJ2-1; len: 14; v_gene: TRBV7-9; abundance: -
CDR3nt: TGTGCCAGCAGCCAACCAGGGGTGAACACTGAAGCTTTCTTT; CDR3aa: CASSQPGVNTEAFF; d_gene: -; j_gene: TRBJ1-1; len: 14; v_gene: TRBV4-2; abundance: -
CDR3nt: TGCGCCAGCAGCTTATCGGCAGGGGGTGGGAACACTGAAGCTTTCTTT; CDR3aa: CASSLSAGGGNTEAFF; d_gene: TRBD1; j_gene: TRBJ1-1; len: 16; v_gene: TRBV5-1; abundance: -
CDR3nt: TGTGCCAGCAGTCGACAGGGGAGCGGCACAGATACGCAGTATTTT; CDR3aa: CASSRQGSGTDTQYF; d_gene: TRBD1; j_gene: TRBJ2-3; len: 15; v_gene: TRBV28; abundance: -
CDR3nt: TGTGCCGGCAGGATTGGAGCGGGAGTAGAGACCCAGTACTTC; CDR3aa: CAGRIGAGVETQYF; d_gene: TRBD2; j_gene: TRBJ2-5; len: 14; v_gene: TRBV6-1; abundance: -
CDR3nt: TGTGCCAGCTCGTCCGGACAGGGGTTTACCGGGGAGCTGTTTTTT; CDR3aa: CASSSGQGFTGELFF; d_gene: TRBD1; j_gene: TRBJ2-2; len: 15; v_gene: TRBV18; abundance: -
CDR3nt: TGTGCCAGCAGCGTAGCTACAGGATCCCCACAATGGCAAGAGACCCAGTACTTC; CDR3aa: CASSVATGSPQWQETQYF; d_gene: -; j_gene: TRBJ2-5; len: 18; v_gene: TRBV9; abundance: few
CDR3nt: TGTGCCAGCGTGAGAGCAGGCCGCTCCTACGAGCAGTACTTC; CDR3aa: CASVRAGRSYEQYF; d_gene: -; j_gene: TRBJ2-7; len: 14; v_gene: TRBV2; abundance: -
CDR3nt: TGTGCCAGCAGCCCTCGACTAGCAGACCTCACAGATACGCAGTATTTT; CDR3aa: CASSPRLADLTDTQYF; d_gene: TRBD2; j_gene: TRBJ2-3; len: 16; v_gene: TRBV4-2; abundance: few
CDR3nt: TGCAGCGTTTACGGACTAGCGGAGGGGGAGACCCAGTACTTC; CDR3aa: CSVYGLAEGETQYF; d_gene: TRBD2; j_gene: TRBJ2-5; len: 14; v_gene: TRBV29-1; abundance: -
CDR3nt: TGCGCCAGCGCGCAATTGGGACTCCTCTCTGGAAACACCATATATTTT; CDR3aa: CASAQLGLLSGNTIYF; d_gene: -; j_gene: TRBJ1-3; len: 16; v_gene: TRBV4-1; abundance: -
CDR3nt: TGTGCCATCAGATCTCGAGAGGGCACTGAAGCTTTCTTT; CDR3aa: CAIRSREGTEAFF; d_gene: -; j_gene: TRBJ1-1; len: 13; v_gene: TRBV10-3; abundance: few
CDR3nt: TGTGCCAGCACTTTACGAGGACAGGGCGACACCGGGGAGCTGTTTTTT; CDR3aa: CASTLRGQGDTGELFF; d_gene: TRBD1; j_gene: TRBJ2-2; len: 16; v_gene: TRBV28; abundance: few